These T cell receptor beta chains were read from a single sample in a study of siplizumab effects on memory and regulatory T cells. TCRdb keeps only in-frame clones here, not all; method: immunoSEQ multiplex PCR. This sample has some 120,000 clones, with about 94% found just once. The sequencing input was non-Treg CD4+ T cells sorted from blood. The receptors shown here come from a human donor in good health. The CDR3 runs from the conserved cysteine through the conserved F or W. The order of the fields is J gene, clone size, V gene, D gene, CDR3 protein, CDR3 DNA. The D gene is left open where the match is weak. Some rows mark clone size as missing; the rest say once, few, many or name a class of expanded clone.

j_gene: TRBJ2-7; abundance: .; v_gene: TRBV5-4; d_gene: .; CDR3aa: CASSSRQTSYEQYF; CDR3nt: TGTGCCAGCAGCTCAAGACAGACTAGCTACGAGCAGTACTTC
j_gene: TRBJ1-1; abundance: .; v_gene: TRBV7-2; d_gene: .; CDR3aa: CASSPAGEAFF; CDR3nt: TGTGCCAGCAGCCCAGCAGGCGAAGCTTTCTTT
j_gene: TRBJ1-5; abundance: .; v_gene: TRBV11-2; d_gene: .; CDR3aa: CASSLHRDEPQHF; CDR3nt: TGTGCCAGCAGCTTACATCGAGATGAGCCCCAGCATTTT
j_gene: TRBJ2-3; abundance: .; v_gene: TRBV5-4; d_gene: .; CDR3aa: CASSLAGFTDTQYF; CDR3nt: TGTGCCAGCAGCTTGGCGGGATTCACAGATACGCAGTATTTT
j_gene: TRBJ2-7; abundance: .; v_gene: TRBV4-1; d_gene: .; CDR3aa: CASSQAGGANYEQYF; CDR3nt: TGCGCCAGCAGCCAAGCTGGAGGGGCGAACTACGAGCAGTACTTC
j_gene: TRBJ1-5; abundance: once; v_gene: TRBV19; d_gene: .; CDR3aa: CASTNTLGAGHQPQHF; CDR3nt: TGTGCCAGTACCAACACGCTGGGGGCTGGGCATCAGCCCCAGCATTTT
j_gene: TRBJ1-1; abundance: .; v_gene: TRBV18; d_gene: .; CDR3aa: CASSPLSNTEAFF; CDR3nt: TGTGCCAGCTCACCACTATCGAACACTGAAGCTTTCTTT
j_gene: TRBJ2-3; abundance: .; v_gene: TRBV7-9; d_gene: TRBD2; CDR3aa: CASSLGNGGAPDTQYF; CDR3nt: TGTGCCAGCAGCTTAGGAAACGGGGGGGCTCCAGATACGCAGTATTTT
j_gene: TRBJ1-1; abundance: .; v_gene: TRBV13; d_gene: .; CDR3aa: CASSLAGVSTEAFF; CDR3nt: TGTGCCAGCAGCTTAGCAGGGGTCAGCACTGAAGCTTTCTTT
j_gene: TRBJ2-5; abundance: few; v_gene: TRBV4-2; d_gene: TRBD2; CDR3aa: CASSQALAGEGETQYF; CDR3nt: TGTGCCAGCAGCCAGGCTCTAGCGGGAGAGGGCGAGACCCAGTACTTC
j_gene: TRBJ1-6; abundance: .; v_gene: TRBV10-3; d_gene: TRBD1; CDR3aa: CAIGGTGGSPLHF; CDR3nt: TGTGCCATCGGCGGGACAGGGGGTTCACCCCTCCACTTT
j_gene: TRBJ2-7; abundance: .; v_gene: TRBV4-1; d_gene: .; CDR3aa: CASSQTGSRSYEQYF; CDR3nt: TGCGCCAGCAGCCAGACAGGCTCCCGGTCCTACGAGCAGTACTTC
j_gene: TRBJ2-5; abundance: .; v_gene: TRBV5-1; d_gene: TRBD2; CDR3aa: CASSSAGEGGTQYF; CDR3nt: TGCGCCAGCAGCTCAGCGGGAGAGGGGGGGACCCAGTACTTC
j_gene: TRBJ2-5; abundance: .; v_gene: TRBV19; d_gene: .; CDR3aa: CASSIGGRTQETQYF; CDR3nt: TGTGCCAGTAGTATAGGGGGCAGGACTCAAGAGACCCAGTACTTC
j_gene: TRBJ1-3; abundance: .; v_gene: TRBV7-2; d_gene: .; CDR3aa: CASSSYSGTGNTIYF; CDR3nt: TGTGCCAGCAGCTCGTACTCGGGGACTGGAAACACCATATATTTT
j_gene: TRBJ2-7; abundance: .; v_gene: TRBV2; d_gene: TRBD1; CDR3aa: CASSGQGLGDEQYF; CDR3nt: TGTGCCAGCAGTGGACAGGGATTGGGAGACGAGCAGTACTTC
j_gene: TRBJ2-3; abundance: once; v_gene: TRBV4-1; d_gene: TRBD1; CDR3aa: CASSQDGYTGQLTDTQYF; CDR3nt: TGCGCCAGCAGCCAAGATGGGTATACGGGACAGCTCACAGATACGCAGTATTTT
j_gene: TRBJ2-3; abundance: .; v_gene: TRBV5-4; d_gene: .; CDR3aa: CASSLTGYLRTDTQYF; CDR3nt: TGTGCCAGCAGCTTAACAGGGTATCTCAGAACAGATACGCAGTATTTT
j_gene: TRBJ1-1; abundance: .; v_gene: TRBV6-6; d_gene: .; CDR3aa: CASSSEGSTEAFF; CDR3nt: TGTGCCAGCAGTTCGGAGGGATCCACTGAAGCTTTCTTT
j_gene: TRBJ1-1; abundance: .; v_gene: TRBV6-5; d_gene: .; CDR3aa: CASSYYPQAENTEAFF; CDR3nt: TGTGCCAGCAGTTACTATCCACAGGCGGAGAACACTGAAGCTTTCTTT
j_gene: TRBJ2-3; abundance: .; v_gene: TRBV7-9; d_gene: TRBD2; CDR3aa: CASSLSGSGDTQYF; CDR3nt: TGTGCCAGCAGCCTCAGCGGGAGCGGAGATACGCAGTATTTT
j_gene: TRBJ1-5; abundance: .; v_gene: TRBV30; d_gene: .; CDR3aa: CAWSRGGPQHF; CDR3nt: TGTGCCTGGAGCAGGGGTGGTCCCCAGCATTTT
j_gene: TRBJ2-3; abundance: .; v_gene: TRBV5-1; d_gene: .; CDR3aa: CASSLRGGAGITTDTQYF; CDR3nt: TGCGCCAGCAGCTTGCGAGGGGGCGCGGGAATAACGACAGATACGCAGTATTTT
j_gene: TRBJ2-2; abundance: .; v_gene: TRBV18; d_gene: .; CDR3aa: CASSPRMGDTGELFF; CDR3nt: TGTGCCAGCTCACCACGCATGGGGGACACCGGGGAGCTGTTTTTT
j_gene: TRBJ2-7; abundance: .; v_gene: TRBV11-1; d_gene: TRBD2; CDR3aa: CASRPRVGREPYEQYF; CDR3nt: TGTGCCAGCCGCCCCCGGGTAGGGCGGGAGCCCTACGAGCAGTACTTC
j_gene: TRBJ1-1; abundance: .; v_gene: TRBV6-1; d_gene: TRBD1; CDR3aa: CASSEVRGQTEAFF; CDR3nt: TGTGCCAGCAGTGAAGTCAGGGGGCAGACGGAAGCTTTCTTT
j_gene: TRBJ2-7; abundance: .; v_gene: TRBV19; d_gene: .; CDR3aa: CASSLSGGRSYEQYF; CDR3nt: TGTGCCAGTAGCCTCTCTGGGGGTAGGTCCTACGAGCAGTACTTC
j_gene: TRBJ2-3; abundance: .; v_gene: TRBV5-4; d_gene: .; CDR3aa: CASSLRRAGPTDTQYF; CDR3nt: TGTGCCAGCAGCTTACGCAGGGCGGGGCCCACAGATACGCAGTATTTT
j_gene: TRBJ2-7; abundance: .; v_gene: TRBV5-1; d_gene: TRBD2; CDR3aa: CASSVGGSYEQYF; CDR3nt: TGCGCCAGCAGCGTCGGGGGGTCGTACGAGCAGTACTTC
j_gene: TRBJ1-2; abundance: .; v_gene: TRBV19; d_gene: .; CDR3aa: CASSIGSGTANYGYTF; CDR3nt: TGTGCCAGTAGTATAGGGTCCGGGACGGCTAACTATGGCTACACCTTC
j_gene: TRBJ2-5; abundance: .; v_gene: TRBV5-5; d_gene: .; CDR3aa: CASSPVREPSTQYF; CDR3nt: TGTGCCAGCAGCCCCGTGAGGGAACCTAGCACCCAGTACTTC
j_gene: TRBJ2-5; abundance: once; v_gene: TRBV7-9; d_gene: .; CDR3aa: CASSYREETQYF; CDR3nt: TGTGCCAGCAGTTACAGGGAAGAGACCCAGTACTTC
j_gene: TRBJ1-1; abundance: .; v_gene: TRBV5-4; d_gene: .; CDR3aa: CASSFPPPNTEAFF; CDR3nt: TGTGCCAGCAGCTTCCCCCCCCCGAACACTGAAGCTTTCTTT
j_gene: TRBJ2-5; abundance: .; v_gene: TRBV4-1; d_gene: .; CDR3aa: CASSRPGEGQETQYF; CDR3nt: TGCGCCAGCAGCCGCCCCGGGGAAGGTCAAGAGACCCAGTACTTC
j_gene: TRBJ2-1; abundance: .; v_gene: TRBV5-1; d_gene: .; CDR3aa: CASHSAPGSSYNEQFF; CDR3nt: TGCGCCAGCCACTCCGCCCCCGGGAGCTCCTACAATGAGCAGTTCTTC
j_gene: TRBJ1-5; abundance: .; v_gene: TRBV18; d_gene: .; CDR3aa: CASSAWGSEQPQHF; CDR3nt: TGTGCCAGCTCTGCGTGGGGGTCCGAACAGCCCCAGCATTTT
j_gene: TRBJ2-1; abundance: .; v_gene: TRBV18; d_gene: .; CDR3aa: CASSPGHTYNEQFF; CDR3nt: TGTGCCAGCTCACCCGGACATACCTACAATGAGCAGTTCTTC
j_gene: TRBJ1-6; abundance: .; v_gene: TRBV18; d_gene: .; CDR3aa: CASSRTGTAPSSYNSPLHF; CDR3nt: TGTGCCAGCTCACGGACCGGGACCGCCCCCAGCTCCTATAATTCACCCCTCCACTTT
j_gene: TRBJ2-7; abundance: .; v_gene: TRBV19; d_gene: TRBD2; CDR3aa: CASSSAGGSGEQYF; CDR3nt: TGTGCCAGTAGTTCAGCGGGGGGATCTGGGGAGCAGTACTTC
j_gene: TRBJ2-7; abundance: .; v_gene: TRBV21-1; d_gene: .; CDR3aa: CAGRIPPYEQYF; CDR3nt: TGTGCCGGTCGGATCCCGCCCTACGAGCAGTACTTC
j_gene: TRBJ1-2; abundance: .; v_gene: TRBV6-5; d_gene: .; CDR3aa: CASSPGGNLYGYTF; CDR3nt: TGTGCCAGCAGTCCTGGTGGCAACCTCTATGGCTACACCTTC
j_gene: TRBJ2-2; abundance: .; v_gene: TRBV11-2; d_gene: .; CDR3aa: CASSLRGRNTGELFF; CDR3nt: TGTGCCAGCAGCTTAAGGGGACGGAACACCGGGGAGCTGTTTTTT
j_gene: TRBJ1-1; abundance: .; v_gene: TRBV5-4; d_gene: TRBD1; CDR3aa: CASSPKTGGTEAFF; CDR3nt: TGTGCCAGCAGCCCTAAGACAGGGGGCACTGAAGCTTTCTTT
j_gene: TRBJ1-1; abundance: .; v_gene: TRBV30; d_gene: .; CDR3aa: CAWSGQGGTEAFF; CDR3nt: TGTGCCTGGAGTGGGCAGGGCGGCACTGAAGCTTTCTTT
j_gene: TRBJ1-2; abundance: .; v_gene: TRBV27; d_gene: .; CDR3aa: CASRIKGGGTLGLAYGYTF; CDR3nt: TGTGCCAGCAGGATAAAGGGAGGAGGAACCCTTGGATTGGCTTATGGCTACACCTTC
j_gene: TRBJ2-1; abundance: .; v_gene: TRBV14; d_gene: TRBD1; CDR3aa: CASSQGQGGYNEQFF; CDR3nt: TGTGCCAGCAGCCAGGGACAGGGGGGGTACAATGAGCAGTTCTTC
j_gene: TRBJ1-1; abundance: once; v_gene: TRBV2; d_gene: TRBD1; CDR3aa: CASSAGQAAAFF; CDR3nt: TGTGCCAGCAGTGCCGGACAGGCCGCGGCTTTCTTT
j_gene: TRBJ1-1; abundance: .; v_gene: TRBV11-2; d_gene: .; CDR3aa: CASSPWTVRNTEAFF; CDR3nt: TGTGCCAGCAGCCCGTGGACAGTCCGGAACACTGAAGCTTTCTTT
j_gene: TRBJ2-1; abundance: .; v_gene: TRBV19; d_gene: .; CDR3aa: CASSIVRPHHRDEQFF; CDR3nt: TGTGCCAGTAGTATAGTTCGCCCACACCATCGGGATGAGCAGTTCTTC
j_gene: TRBJ1-6; abundance: once; v_gene: TRBV5-1; d_gene: .; CDR3aa: CASSLREGGNSPLHF; CDR3nt: TGCGCCAGCAGCTTGCGAGAGGGCGGGAATTCACCCCTCCACTTT
j_gene: TRBJ2-7; abundance: .; v_gene: TRBV6-5; d_gene: .; CDR3aa: CASSYSGRDYEQYF; CDR3nt: TGTGCCAGCAGTTACTCGGGCAGGGACTACGAGCAGTACTTC
j_gene: TRBJ1-2; abundance: .; v_gene: TRBV19; d_gene: TRBD1; CDR3aa: CASTVTGTGVYYGYTF; CDR3nt: TGTGCCAGTACCGTCACCGGGACAGGGGTTTATTATGGCTACACCTTC